This T cell receptor (beta chain) appears in the sequencing data of a study of T cell responses to AZD1222 COVID-19 vaccine. Study-level information: The analysis combined second doses at about 4 or about 12 weeks. General study results and limits: Donors, mostly white British, included more females; clonal diversity was possibly underestimated. Baseline serology detected seropositivity in only six AZD1222 recipients. Vaccine-related CD4 TCRs covered spike, predominating at 160-218 and 743-854.

As for this clone: Its specificity is not known.

Sequencing was performed with immunoSEQ multiplex PCR; in TCRdb, only in-frame clones are kept and a portion is missing. The sample includes about 150,000 clones, 85% to 95% of them seen just once. The junction had 2 bases not matched to a gene; V was cut back by 6 bases and J by 5 bases. Germline V CDR1 and CDR2: KGHDR, SFDVKD. The CDR3 totals 13 residues. The sample here was peripheral blood, taken on day 0 of AZD1222 vaccination. This chain connects TRBV24-1 to TRBJ2-2, with TRBD1 matching over 7 bases. This receptor was identified in an adult in good health. The CDR3 spells CATSIQGTGELFF. CDR3 nucleotides: TGTGCCACCAGTATACAGGGGACCGGGGAGCTGTTTTTT.